The 14 T cell receptor beta chains below all came from one sample that was sequenced in a study of T-cell reconstitution after alpha-beta-depleted transplantation in children. This sample's TCRbeta library carried unique molecular identifier barcodes. TCRdb processed the PCR reads anew with MiXCR; each CDR3 protein has one entry. There are some 200,000 distinct CDR3 sequences in the sample; roughly 15% occur only once, and under 15% lies in the top ten. The sequencing here drew on PBMCs from the stem cell graft donor, taken from the stem cell graft. Receptors were obtained from a human donor who donated a stem cell graft to a child with acute lymphoblastic leukemia.

This clonotype was seen many times. The V gene is TRBV2, the J gene TRBJ1-4, with 8 nucleotides matching TRBD1. The ends lost 6 bases at V and 4 bases at J; junction bases unmatched: 7. The germline V gene has CDR1 SNHLY and CDR2 FYNNEI. The CDR3 is 15 amino acids. The chain's CDR3 is CASRDPDRDNEKLFF. For the CDR3, the DNA is TGTGCCAGCAGGGATCCGGACAGGGATAATGAAAAACTGTTTTTT.

The sample holds a few counts of this clonotype. The rearrangement links TRBV20-1 to TRBJ2-3; 8 nucleotides agree with TRBD2. Germline V gene sequence: CDR1 DFQATT, CDR2 SNEGSKA (reference sequence). The CDR3 loop spans 19 amino acids. The junction had 20 bases not matched to a gene; V was cut back by 6 bases and J by 0 bases. The CDR3 DNA is TGCAGTGCCCGTGCATTGGGGGCGGGAGGAATCTCTAGCACAGATACGCAGTATTTT. This sequence encodes CSARALGAGGISSTDTQYF.

This clonotype appeared many times. The chain joins TRBV5-1 to TRBJ2-7, with D possibly TRBD2 on 6 matching bases. With 4 bases removed from V and 2 bases from J, the gap between germline ends came to 13 bases. The germline CDR1 and CDR2 sequences are SGHRS and YFSETQ. This CDR3 is 14 amino acids long. CDR3: CASSPAGAAYEQYF. The CDR3 region has the DNA TGCGCCAGCAGCCCAGCGGGCGCCGCCTACGAGCAGTACTTC.

About this clonotype itself: Given a much more abundant clone one base away, this may be a read error. V is TRBV29-1 and J is TRBJ2-7, with 7 bases identical to TRBD2. Germline CDR1 and CDR2: SQVTM and ANQGSEA. V was clipped by 3 bases and J by 1 base; unmatched bases: 6. CDR3 length: 14 amino acids. The DNA of the CDR3 is TGCAGCGTTGAGTTGCAGCGGGGATCCTACGAGCAGTACTTC. The encoded protein is CSVELQRGSYEQYF.

This clonotype turned up a few times. The chain has TRBV6-1 and TRBJ1-1, with D possibly being TRBD1 (5 bases). Germline V lookup: CDR1 MNHNS, CDR2 SASEGT. The CDR3 runs 14 residues. V was trimmed by 5 bases and J by 7 bases, leaving 17 bases between them. The CDR3 sequence is CASSLGRRGGEAFF. The DNA of the CDR3 is TGTGCCAGCAGTCTCGGACGGAGGGGTGGTGAAGCTTTCTTT.

The table lists this clonotype with many counts. The V and J genes are TRBV5-4 and TRBJ2-2, with D maybe TRBD1 (5 bases). The germline V and J ends were trimmed by 2 bases and 6 bases, with 8 bases remaining between them. Germline CDR1 SGHNT, CDR2 YYREEE (reference sequence). CDR3 size: 13 residues. The CDR3 is CASSFRVPGELFF. The CDR3 nucleotides are TGTGCCAGCAGCTTCAGGGTCCCCGGGGAGCTGTTTTTT.

V and J are TRBV30 and TRBJ2-7; TRBD1 might be the D (5 bases). In germline, CDR1 is GTSNPN, CDR2 SVGIG (reference sequence). The length of the CDR3 is 13 residues. V lost 2 bases to trimming and J lost 2 bases, with 10 bases between them. Here the CDR3 reads CAWSPDSPYEQYF. The CDR3 DNA reads as TGTGCCTGGAGTCCTGACAGTCCCTACGAGCAGTACTTC.

This clonotype was seen only a few times. The gene calls are TRBV12-3 or TRBV12-4 and TRBJ2-3; D is possibly TRBD1 (6 bases). V lost 0 bases, J lost 6 bases, and 16 bases lay in between. The CDR3 is 16 residues long. CDR3 bases: TGTGCCAGCAGTTTAGCGATTCCTGGGGGCGTGGATACGCAGTATTTT. Translated: CASSLAIPGGVDTQYF.

This clonotype was seen ten or more times. V usage is TRBV20-1 and J usage is TRBJ2-7, with 9 bases identical to TRBD2. The junction had 13 bases not matched to a gene; V was cut back by 6 bases and J by 4 bases. The CDR3 is 15 amino acids. Germline CDR1 DFQATT, CDR2 SNEGSKA (reference sequence). CDR3 residues: CSAQRSAGGRYEQYF. The CDR3 DNA reads TGCAGTGCCCAGAGATCGGCGGGAGGGCGATACGAGCAGTACTTC.

In its sample, this clonotype was seen many times. This chain joins TRBV6-1 and TRBJ2-2; 10 nucleotides align to TRBD1. V trimming: 8 bases; J trimming: 4 bases; junction bases outside the gene matches: 7. The length of the CDR3 is 15 residues. The germline gives CDR1 MNHNS, CDR2 SASEGT. CDR3 region: CASSEGTGVTGELFF. CDR3 in DNA: TGTGCCAGCTCCGAGGGGACAGGGGTCACCGGGGAGCTGTTTTTT.

The chain links TRBV6-1 to TRBJ2-2, with TRBD2 matching 12 bases. CDR3 size: 15 residues. The germline gives CDR1 MNHNS, CDR2 SASEGT. J lost 3 bases, V lost 7 bases, and 3 bases had no gene match. The CDR3 reads CASTRLAGDTGELFF. CDR3 sequence (DNA): TGTGCCAGCACTCGACTAGCGGGGGACACCGGGGAGCTGTTTTTT.

The chain employs TRBV19 and TRBJ1-2; the match to TRBD1 covers 10 bases. CDR1 LNHDA and CDR2 SQIVND come from the germline V gene (reference sequence). The V and J ends lost 4 bases and 8 bases, in that order; junction bases with no gene match: 7. CDR3 length: 14 residues. The CDR3 region has the DNA TGTGCCAGTAGTACTGACAGGGGGCTTGGGGGCTACACCTTC. Translated: CASSTDRGLGGYTF.

This clonotype was seen many times. This CDR3 is CATSTSREGWGETQYF. In DNA, the CDR3 is TGTGCCACCAGTACCTCCAGAGAGGGTTGGGGAGAGACCCAGTACTTC. The chain is built from TRBV15 and TRBJ2-5, with a weak D call TRBD2 (5 bases). Germline V gene sequence: CDR1 LNHNV, CDR2 YYDKDF (reference sequence). The germline V and J ends were trimmed by 6 bases and 4 bases, with 21 bases remaining between them. The CDR3 length is 16 residues.

This clonotype was recorded a few times. The chain links TRBV18 to TRBJ1-4, with TRBD1 identical over 8 bases. With 4 bases clipped from V and 7 bases from J, the junction kept 8 bases outside the gene matches. The CDR3 is made up of 15 amino acids. The germline V gene has CDR1 KGHSH and CDR2 LQKENI. The CDR3 here is CASSRRQGKGEKLFF. The DNA of the CDR3 is TGTGCCAGCTCACGGAGACAGGGGAAGGGTGAAAAACTGTTTTTT.